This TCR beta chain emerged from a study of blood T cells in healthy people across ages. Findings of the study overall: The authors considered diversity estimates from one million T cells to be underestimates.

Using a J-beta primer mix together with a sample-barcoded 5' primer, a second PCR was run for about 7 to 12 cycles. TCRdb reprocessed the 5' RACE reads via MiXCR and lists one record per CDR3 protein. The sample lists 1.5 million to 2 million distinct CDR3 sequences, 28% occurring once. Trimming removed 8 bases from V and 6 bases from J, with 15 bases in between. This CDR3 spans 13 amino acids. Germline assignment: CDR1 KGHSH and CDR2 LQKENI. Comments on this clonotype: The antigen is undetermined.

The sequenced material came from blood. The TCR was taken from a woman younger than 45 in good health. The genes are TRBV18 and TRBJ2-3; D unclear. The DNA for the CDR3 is TGTGCCAGCCAGAGGTTGGGCGCGGATACGCAGTATTTT. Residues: CASQRLGADTQYF.